This TCR beta chain was recorded in a study of T cell repertoires in cytomegalovirus infection. Study context: Public signatures in TCR beta pointed to CMV infection and matching HLA type. General study results and limits: The response measured ex vivo was dominated by TCR beta clonotypes (HLA-C-restricted and CMV-specific). Cumulative public TCR beta family frequency identified CMV carriers with the relevant HLA.

On this clonotype: The target antigen is unknown.

Each CDR3 protein is one row after TCRdb ran MiXCR on the reads. The data contain about 180,000 distinct CDR3 sequences, approximately 15% of them seen just once; the ten biggest clones take up roughly 30%. V lost 2 bases and J lost 1, with 5 bases in between. Germline V lookup: CDR1 DFQATT, CDR2 SNEGSKA (reference sequence). The CDR3 is 12 residues long. The TCR was taken from a human donor in good health (CMV status not recorded). Some clones in this sample may be carry-over from other donors' samples. Material for sequencing was PBMCs. This sequence joins TRBV20-1 and TRBJ1-1; D is unresolved. The CDR3 region is CSARPGNTEAFF. The CDR3 nucleotides are TGCAGTGCTAGACCTGGGAACACTGAAGCTTTCTTT.